This T cell receptor (beta chain) was sequenced during a study of CD8 T cells in Susac syndrome. CD8+ and CD4+ blood T cells underwent TCR beta sequencing. The authors negatively isolated CD8+ and CD4+ T cells and FACS-enriched TEMRA cells. RNA totalling roughly 0.5 to 1 ug underwent reverse transcription with random hexamers. TCRdb re-derived calls from the immunoSEQ multiplex PCR reads in MiXCR, one entry per CDR3 protein. The table records around 100,000 distinct CDR3 sequences, about 95% of them present only once. This CDR3 has 14 residues. V shed 2 bases and J 4 bases; nucleotides not matched to a gene: 2. Looked up from germline, CDR1 is SGHDT and CDR2 is YYEEEE.

This TCR derives from a human donor with Susac syndrome. Sequencing input: CD8+ T cells from PBMCs. The rearrangement uses TRBV5-6 and TRBJ1-2; 10 nucleotides line up with TRBD1. CDR3 loop: CASSFGTGVYGYTF. As DNA, the CDR3 is TGTGCCAGCAGCTTTGGGACAGGGGTCTATGGCTACACCTTC.